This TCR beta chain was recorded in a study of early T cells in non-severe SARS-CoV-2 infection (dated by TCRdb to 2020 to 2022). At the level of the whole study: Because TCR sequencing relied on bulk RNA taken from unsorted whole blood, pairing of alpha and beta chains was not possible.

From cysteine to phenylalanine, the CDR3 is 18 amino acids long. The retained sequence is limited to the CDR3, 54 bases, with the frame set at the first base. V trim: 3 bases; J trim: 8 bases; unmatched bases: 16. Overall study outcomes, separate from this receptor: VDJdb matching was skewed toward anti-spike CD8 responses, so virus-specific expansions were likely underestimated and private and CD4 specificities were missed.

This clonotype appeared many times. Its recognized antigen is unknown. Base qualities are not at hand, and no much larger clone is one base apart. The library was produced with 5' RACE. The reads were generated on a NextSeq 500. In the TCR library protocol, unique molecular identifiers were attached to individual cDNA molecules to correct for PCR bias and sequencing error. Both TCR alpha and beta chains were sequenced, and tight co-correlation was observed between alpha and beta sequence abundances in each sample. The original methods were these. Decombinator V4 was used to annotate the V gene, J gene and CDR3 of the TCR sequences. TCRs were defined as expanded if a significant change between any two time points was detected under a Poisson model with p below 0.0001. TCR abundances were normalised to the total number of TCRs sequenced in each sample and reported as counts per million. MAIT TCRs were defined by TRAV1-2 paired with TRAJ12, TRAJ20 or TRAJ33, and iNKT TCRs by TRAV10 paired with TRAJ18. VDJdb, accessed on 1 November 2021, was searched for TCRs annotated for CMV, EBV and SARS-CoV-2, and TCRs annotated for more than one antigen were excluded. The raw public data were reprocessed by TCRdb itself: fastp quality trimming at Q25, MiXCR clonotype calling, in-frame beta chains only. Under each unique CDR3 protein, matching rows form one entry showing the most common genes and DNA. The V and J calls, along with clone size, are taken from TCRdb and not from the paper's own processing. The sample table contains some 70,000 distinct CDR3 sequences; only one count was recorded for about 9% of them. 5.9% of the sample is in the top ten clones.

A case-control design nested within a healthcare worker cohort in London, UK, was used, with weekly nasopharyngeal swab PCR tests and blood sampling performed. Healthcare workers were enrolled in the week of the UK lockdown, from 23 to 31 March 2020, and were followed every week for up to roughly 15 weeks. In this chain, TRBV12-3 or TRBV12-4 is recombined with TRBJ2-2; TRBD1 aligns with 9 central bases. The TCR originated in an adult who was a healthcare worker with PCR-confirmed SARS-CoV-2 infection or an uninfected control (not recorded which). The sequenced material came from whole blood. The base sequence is TGTGCCAGCAGTTTCCGCACAGGGGGCGGTCGGGCAGAGGGGGAGCTGTTTTTT. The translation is CASSFRTGGGRAEGELFF.